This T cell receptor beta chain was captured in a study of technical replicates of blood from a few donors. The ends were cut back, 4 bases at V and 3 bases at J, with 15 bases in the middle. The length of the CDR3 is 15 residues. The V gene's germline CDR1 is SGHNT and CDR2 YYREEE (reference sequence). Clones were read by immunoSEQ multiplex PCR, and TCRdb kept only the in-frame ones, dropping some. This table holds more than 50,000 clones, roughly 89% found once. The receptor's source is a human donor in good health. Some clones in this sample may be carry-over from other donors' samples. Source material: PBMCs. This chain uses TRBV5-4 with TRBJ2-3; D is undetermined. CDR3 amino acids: CASSQPSLGTDTQYF. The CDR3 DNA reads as TGTGCCAGCAGCCAACCCTCTCTCGGGACAGATACGCAGTATTTT. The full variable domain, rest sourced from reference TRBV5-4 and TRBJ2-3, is ETGVTQSPTHLIKTRGQQVTLRCSSQSGHNTVSWYQQALGQGPQFIFQYYREEENGRGNFPPRFSGLQFPNYSSELNVNALELDDSALYLCASSQPSLGTDTQYFGPGTRLTVL.